The 6 T cell receptor beta chains below come from one sample, sequenced in a study of T cell responses to AZD1222 COVID-19 vaccine. TCRdb's table, derived via immunoSEQ multiplex PCR, lists solely in-frame clones and lacks some. The sample comprises 100,000 or so clones, about 83% of which are singletons, and approximately 3.3% rests with the top ten. This specimen was peripheral blood, taken on day 0 of AZD1222 vaccination. These receptors came from an adult in good health.

V is TRBV10-3 and J is TRBJ1-3; D is possibly TRBD1 (5 bases). V lost 5 bases to trimming and J lost 1 base, with 12 bases between them. The CDR3 has 15 residues. Germline V CDR1 and CDR2: ENHRY, SYGVKD. The chain's CDR3 is CAISQGGRSGNTIYF. DNA of the CDR3: TGTGCCATCAGTCAGGGCGGGAGGTCTGGAAACACCATATATTTT.

This clone was counted between two and nine times. The chain joins TRBV9 to TRBJ1-3; 8 bases are shared with TRBD1. CDR1 SGDLS and CDR2 YYNGEE come from the germline V gene. The CDR3 is 15 residues long. Germline trimming cut 3 bases from V and 3 bases from J; bases unmatched to any gene: 5. CDR3 region: CASSARGRNGNTIYF. CDR3 DNA: TGTGCCAGCAGCGCCAGGGGGCGGAATGGAAACACCATATATTTT.

The chain employs TRBV7-2 and TRBJ2-7; D possibly corresponds to TRBD1 (6 bases). Trimming removed 6 bases from V and 0 bases from J, with 9 bases in between. The germline gives CDR1 SGHTA, CDR2 FQGNSA. This CDR3 spans 13 amino acids. CDR3 sequence reads: CASRPTGSYEQYF. The CDR3 DNA reads as TGTGCCAGCAGACCGACAGGCTCCTACGAGCAGTACTTC.

This clone was observed a handful of times. The chain links TRBV7-3 to TRBJ2-5; no clear D. Germline CDR1 SGHTA, CDR2 FQGTGA. The CDR3 consists of 13 residues. Between the trimmed V and J ends, which lost 4 bases and 0 bases, there was a span of 6 bases. CDR3 bases: TGTGCCAGCAGCTCCGAGTACCAAGAGACCCAGTACTTC. Translation gives CASSSEYQETQYF.

V is TRBV5-1 and J is TRBJ1-5, with D maybe TRBD1 (6 bases). The CDR3 length is 14 residues. Germline CDR1 SGHRS, CDR2 YFSETQ. V shed 1 base and J shed 7 bases, with 12 bases lying between them. The CDR3 sequence: CASSLSGAQQPQHF. The DNA for the CDR3 is TGCGCCAGCAGCTTGTCGGGGGCCCAGCAGCCCCAGCATTTT.

This sequence joins TRBV7-2 and TRBJ2-2; TRBD1 agrees at 7 bases. Germline V lookup: CDR1 SGHTA, CDR2 FQGNSA. CDR3 size: 15 residues. J was trimmed by 4 bases and V by 5 bases; bases with no gene match: 7. This chain's CDR3 is CASSPTGRGTGELFF. The DNA for the CDR3 is TGTGCCAGCAGCCCGACAGGGCGAGGCACCGGGGAGCTGTTTTTT.